The entry below describes one T cell receptor beta chain. Clones were sequenced by immunoSEQ multiplex PCR, and TCRdb holds only the in-frame ones, with some missing. The sample records over 200,000 clones, more than 75% being singletons. Trimming shortened V by 2 bases and J by 4 bases, and 8 bases separated the two germline ends. CDR3 length: 13 residues. The germline V gene has CDR1 SGHKS and CDR2 YYEKEE (reference sequence). The sample belongs to a study of cytotoxic CD8 clonotypes in ibrutinib-treated CLL. The chain links TRBV5-5 to TRBJ2-3; D gene ambiguous. The material was PBMCs, obtained after 12 months of ibrutinib treatment. This TCR was recovered from a human donor with chronic lymphocytic leukemia. Here the CDR3 reads CASSFDLADTQYF. The CDR3 DNA sequence: TGTGCCAGCAGCTTCGATTTGGCAGATACGCAGTATTTT.